The rows below give T cell receptor beta chains drawn from one sample of a study of cytomegalovirus exposure and HLA in healthy donors. The repertoire was sequenced with immunoSEQ multiplex PCR; TCRdb's copy has only in-frame clones and lacks some. The data show 190,000 or so clones, 80% seen once. Material: PBMCs. All receptors derive from a boy between 10 and 17 years old in good health and CMV-seronegative. The CDR3 runs from the conserved cysteine through the conserved F or W. The order of the fields is D gene, J gene, clone size, V gene, CDR3 length, CDR3 DNA, CDR3 protein. The D gene is left open where the match is weak. Part of the rows lack a size; the others show once, few, many or a class for expanded clones.

>TRBD1|TRBJ1-2|NA|TRBV6-6|13
TGTGCCAGCAGTCTCGACAGGGACTATGGCTACACCTTC
CASSLDRDYGYTF
>NA|TRBJ2-3|NA|TRBV30|16
TGTGCCTGGAGTGGAGAGGCACGGTCGACTGCAGATACGCAGTATTTT
CAWSGEARSTADTQYF
>NA|TRBJ2-5|NA|TRBV2|13
TGTGCCAGCAGCGAAGGGTTGGTCGGGACCCAGTACTTC
CASSEGLVGTQYF
>TRBD1|TRBJ2-7|NA|TRBV11-3|12
TGTGCCAGCAGCTTGACAGGGTACGAGCAGTACTTC
CASSLTGYEQYF
>TRBD1|TRBJ1-5|NA|TRBV29-1|15
TGCAGCGTACAGGGGGGCGATAGTAGTCATCAGCCCCAGCATTTT
CSVQGGDSSHQPQHF
>NA|TRBJ2-7|NA|TRBV5-8|14
TGTGCCAGCAGCCCCGAGCAGGGGTACTACGAGCAGTACTTC
CASSPEQGYYEQYF
>TRBD1|TRBJ2-3|NA|TRBV7-2|16
TGTGCCAGCAGCCCGCAGACAGGGGAGGGCACAGATACGCAGTATTTT
CASSPQTGEGTDTQYF
>NA|TRBJ1-2|NA|TRBV11-2|14
TGTGCCAGCAGCTTAACAGGGTCTAACTATGGCTACACCTTC
CASSLTGSNYGYTF
>NA|TRBJ2-1|NA|TRBV5-4|13
TGTGCCAGCAGATTGACAGGCCGAAATGAGCAGTTCTTC
CASRLTGRNEQFF
>NA|TRBJ1-1|NA|TRBV5-1|16
TGCGCCAGCAGCTTGGACAGGGTGGGGTTATCTACTGAAGCTTTCTTT
CASSLDRVGLSTEAFF
>NA|TRBJ2-7|few|TRBV11-2|14
TGTGCCAGCAGCCTGGACCAAGGGGGCTACGAGCAGTACTTC
CASSLDQGGYEQYF
>TRBD1|TRBJ2-7|NA|TRBV27|13
TGTGCCAGCAGGACAGGGGGTTTGTACGAGCAGTACTTC
CASRTGGLYEQYF
>NA|TRBJ1-2|NA|TRBV7-8|19
TGTGCCAGCAGCTTAAAGTTGGCGCCAGGGGCTGTGCCGGACTATGGCTACACCTTC
CASSLKLAPGAVPDYGYTF
>NA|TRBJ2-7|NA|TRBV27|14
TGTGCCAGCAACCCGAACAGGGATTCTGACGAGCAGTACTTC
CASNPNRDSDEQYF
>NA|TRBJ1-1|once|TRBV4-2|12
TGTGCCAGCAGCCTAGGGACTACCCCACCTTTCTTT
CASSLGTTPPFF
>NA|TRBJ1-1|NA|TRBV5-6|17
TGTGCCAGCACCCTGGAGGGCGGGGGAGGAATGAACACTGAAGCTTTCTTT
CASTLEGGGGMNTEAFF
>NA|TRBJ2-2|NA|TRBV30|14
TGTGCCTGGAGTGTATTTCAACTTACCGGGGAGCTGTTTTTT
CAWSVFQLTGELFF
>TRBD1|TRBJ2-1|NA|TRBV9|14
TGTGCCAGCACCAGGGACAGGGGGGCGGATGAGCAGTTCTTC
CASTRDRGADEQFF
>TRBD1|TRBJ2-5|NA|TRBV6-5|16
TGTGCCAGCAGTTACTCCACAGGGGGCGGTCTAGAGACCCAGTACTTC
CASSYSTGGGLETQYF
>TRBD1|TRBJ1-2|NA|TRBV30|14
TGTGCCTGGAGTGTACTACAGGGGGACTATGGCTACACCTTC
CAWSVLQGDYGYTF
>TRBD1|TRBJ2-3|NA|TRBV28|17
TGTGCCAGCAGTTTCCCGGACAGGGCATTTTCCACAGATACGCAGTATTTT
CASSFPDRAFSTDTQYF
>TRBD1|TRBJ2-4|NA|TRBV19|16
TGTGCCAGTAGTCCACAGGGGGCGTTGGCCAAAAACATTCAGTACTTC
CASSPQGALAKNIQYF
>TRBD2|TRBJ2-2|NA|TRBV9|15
TGTGCCAGCAGCGGAAGCGGGAGGGCCATCGGGGAGCTGTTTTTT
CASSGSGRAIGELFF
>TRBD2|TRBJ2-1|NA|TRBV27|14
TGTGCCAGCAGTGCGTCGGGGGGGACCGATGAGCAGTTCTTC
CASSASGGTDEQFF
>NA|TRBJ1-1|NA|TRBV9|18
TGTGCCAGCAGCGTAGTAGGGGCTACAGGAACCCGAGGCACTGAAGCTTTCTTT
CASSVVGATGTRGTEAFF
>NA|TRBJ2-6|NA|TRBV30|15
TGTGCTTGGGGGTCTAGCTTCTCTGGGGCCAACGTCCTGACTTTC
CAWGSSFSGANVLTF
>NA|TRBJ1-2|NA|TRBV6-1|15
TGTGCCAGCAGTGAAATTCGAGTGCTTAACTATGGCTACACCTTC
CASSEIRVLNYGYTF
>TRBD1|TRBJ2-7|once|TRBV5-1|15
TGCGCCAGCAGCACGGGCGGACAGGGGGTCTACGAGCAGTACTTC
CASSTGGQGVYEQYF
>NA|TRBJ2-7|NA|TRBV2|13
TGTGCCACCTTTAGACGGAGCTCCTACGAGCAGTACTTC
CATFRRSSYEQYF
>TRBD1|TRBJ2-3|NA|TRBV5-1|16
TGCGCCAGCAGCTTGGCGCAGGGACAGGGGGCAGATACGCAGTATTTT
CASSLAQGQGADTQYF
>TRBD1|TRBJ2-7|NA|TRBV30|15
TGTGCCTGGAGTTTTCGGGACAGCTACCCCTACGAGCAGTACTTC
CAWSFRDSYPYEQYF
>NA|TRBJ1-5|NA|TRBV7-2|13
TGTGCCAGCAGCTCCGGTTTCAATCAGCCCCAGCATTTT
CASSSGFNQPQHF
>NA|TRBJ2-7|NA|TRBV5-6|14
TGTGCCAGCAGCACAGGAGACAACCCCTACGAGCAGTACTTC
CASSTGDNPYEQYF
>TRBD1|TRBJ2-7|NA|TRBV29-1|11
TGCAGCGTTTCGACAGGGGTCGAGCAGTACTTC
CSVSTGVEQYF
>TRBD1|TRBJ2-3|NA|TRBV30|16
TGTGCCTGGAGTGGGGGGACAGGTCGAAACACAGATACGCAGTATTTT
CAWSGGTGRNTDTQYF
>NA|TRBJ2-5|NA|TRBV18|14
TGTGCCAGCTCACCAAGCTCTCTACAAGAGACCCAGTACTTC
CASSPSSLQETQYF
>TRBD2|TRBJ2-5|NA|TRBV6-1|17
TGTGCCAGCAGTGAAACCCTCGGGGACTACCGAGAAGAGACCCAGTACTTC
CASSETLGDYREETQYF
>NA|TRBJ1-1|NA|TRBV18|14
TGTGCCAGCTCACCTGGGTTCGGGGAAACTGAAGCTTTCTTT
CASSPGFGETEAFF
>TRBD2|TRBJ2-3|once|TRBV2|17
TGTGCCAGCAGTGAAGCGGGGACTACAGGTTCCACAGATACGCAGTATTTT
CASSEAGTTGSTDTQYF
>TRBD2|TRBJ2-7|NA|TRBV30|14
TGTGCCTGGAGTGTACTAGCGGGAGCCTGCGAGCAGTACTTC
CAWSVLAGACEQYF
>NA|TRBJ2-5|NA|TRBV7-2|16
TGTGCCAGCAGCCGCCCTAGCGGAGGGGGGGCAGAGACCCAGTACTTC
CASSRPSGGGAETQYF
>NA|TRBJ1-5|few|TRBV6-1|14
TGTGCCAGCAGTCCTGGGGGCTATTGGCAGCCCCAGCATTTT
CASSPGGYWQPQHF
>NA|TRBJ2-5|NA|TRBV13|13
TGTGCCAGCAGCTTAGAGGGTAAAGGGGCCCAGTACTTC
CASSLEGKGAQYF
>NA|TRBJ2-5|NA|TRBV7-2|15
TGTGCCAGCAGCTTGGAGCAGGGGTATTTTCAGACCCAGTACTTC
CASSLEQGYFQTQYF
>NA|TRBJ2-6|NA|TRBV7-3|18
TGTGCCAGCAGCTTGCGGAGGGCCCTACACTCTGGGGCCAACGTCCTGACTTTC
CASSLRRALHSGANVLTF
>TRBD2|TRBJ2-1|NA|TRBV4-1|15
TGCGCCAGCAGCCAAGTGAGGCTAGCGGGAGATGAGCAGTTCTTC
CASSQVRLAGDEQFF